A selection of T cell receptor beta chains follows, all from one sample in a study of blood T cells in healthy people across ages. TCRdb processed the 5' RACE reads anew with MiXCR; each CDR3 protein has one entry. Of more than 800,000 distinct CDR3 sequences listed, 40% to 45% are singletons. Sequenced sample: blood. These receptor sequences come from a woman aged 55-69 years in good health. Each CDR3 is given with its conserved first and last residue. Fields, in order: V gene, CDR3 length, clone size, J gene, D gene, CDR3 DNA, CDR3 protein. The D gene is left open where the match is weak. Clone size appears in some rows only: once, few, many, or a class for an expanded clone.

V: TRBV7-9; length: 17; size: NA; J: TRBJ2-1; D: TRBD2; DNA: TGTGCCAGCAGCCGGGGGAGCGGGAGTAATATGGCCTATGAGCAGTTCTTC; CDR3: CASSRGSGSNMAYEQFF
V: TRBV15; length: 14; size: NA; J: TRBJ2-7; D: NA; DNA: TGTGCCACCAGCAGGGATGACAGGTGGGGCGAGCAGTACTTC; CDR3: CATSRDDRWGEQYF
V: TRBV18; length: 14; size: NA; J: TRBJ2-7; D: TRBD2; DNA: TGTGCCAGCTCACCTAGCGGGATGGGTCACGAGCAGTACTTC; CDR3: CASSPSGMGHEQYF
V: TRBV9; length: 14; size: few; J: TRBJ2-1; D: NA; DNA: TGTGCCAGCAGCGTAGTATCTGGGGGAGATGAGCAGTTCTTC; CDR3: CASSVVSGGDEQFF
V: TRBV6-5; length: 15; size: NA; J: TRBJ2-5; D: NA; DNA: TGTGCCAGCAGGACTGAGGACATTACACAAGAGACCCAGTACTTC; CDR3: CASRTEDITQETQYF
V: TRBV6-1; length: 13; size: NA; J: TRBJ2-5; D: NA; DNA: TGTGCCGGGTCAACAGAGAGCCAAGAGACCCAGTACTTC; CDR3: CAGSTESQETQYF
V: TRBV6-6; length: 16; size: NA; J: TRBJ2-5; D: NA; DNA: TGTGCCAGCAGTTACATTAGGGCCAGTTATCAAGAGACCCAGTACTTC; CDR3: CASSYIRASYQETQYF
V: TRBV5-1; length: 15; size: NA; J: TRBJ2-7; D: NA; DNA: TGCGCCAGCAGCTTGGTAGGCGGTCACAATTACGAGCAGTACTTC; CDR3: CASSLVGGHNYEQYF
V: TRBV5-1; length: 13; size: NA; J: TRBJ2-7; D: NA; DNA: TGCGCCAGCAGTATGGGACTTACCTACGAGCAGTACTTC; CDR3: CASSMGLTYEQYF
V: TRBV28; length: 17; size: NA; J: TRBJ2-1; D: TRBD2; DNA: TGTGCCAGCAGTTCCGTTTTCCCAGCGGGAGAGTTTAATGAGCAGTTCTTC; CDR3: CASSSVFPAGEFNEQFF
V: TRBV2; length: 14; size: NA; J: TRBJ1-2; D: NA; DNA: TGTGCCAGCAGCGTAGGGCCAGGCCACCATGGCTACACCTTC; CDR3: CASSVGPGHHGYTF
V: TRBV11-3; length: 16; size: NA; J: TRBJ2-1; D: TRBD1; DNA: TGTGCCAGCAGCTTAGGTTTCGGGACAGGTCACAATGAGCAGTTCTTC; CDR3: CASSLGFGTGHNEQFF
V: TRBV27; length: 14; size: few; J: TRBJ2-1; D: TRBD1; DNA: TGTGCCAGCAGCGGGACAGGGGCCTACAATGAGCAGTTCTTC; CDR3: CASSGTGAYNEQFF
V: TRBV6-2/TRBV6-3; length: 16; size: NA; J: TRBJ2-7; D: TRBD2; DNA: TGTGCCAGCAAAATAGCGGGAGGCCCGAGCTCCTACAAGCAGTACTTC; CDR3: CASKIAGGPSSYKQYF
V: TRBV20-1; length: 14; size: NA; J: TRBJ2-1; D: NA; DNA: TGCAGTGCTAGAGAGCTTAGCGGCTACAATGAGCAGTTCTTC; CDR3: CSARELSGYNEQFF
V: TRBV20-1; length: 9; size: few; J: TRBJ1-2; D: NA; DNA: TGCAGTGCGAGCATTGGCTACACCTTC; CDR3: CSASIGYTF
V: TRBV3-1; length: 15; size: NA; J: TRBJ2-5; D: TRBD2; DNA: TGTGCCAGCACGAAGTCTAGCGGGACCCAAGAGACCCAGTACTTC; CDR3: CASTKSSGTQETQYF
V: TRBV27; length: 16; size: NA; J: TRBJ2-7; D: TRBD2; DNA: TGTGCCAGCAGTCCCCTTGGGTCTAGCGGGAGCCTCGAGCAGTACTTC; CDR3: CASSPLGSSGSLEQYF
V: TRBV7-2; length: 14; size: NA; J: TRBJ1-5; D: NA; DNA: TGTGCCAGCAGCACCCGGATTACCAATCAGCCCCGGCATTTT; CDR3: CASSTRITNQPRHF
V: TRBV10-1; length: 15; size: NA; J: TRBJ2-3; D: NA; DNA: TGCGCCAGCAGTGACCGTAGCCGTAGCACAGATACGCAGTATTTT; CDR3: CASSDRSRSTDTQYF
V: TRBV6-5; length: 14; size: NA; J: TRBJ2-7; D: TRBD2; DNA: TGTGCCAGCAGCCGCCTCACTAGCGACGATGAGCAGTACTTC; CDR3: CASSRLTSDDEQYF
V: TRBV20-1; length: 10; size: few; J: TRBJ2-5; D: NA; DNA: TGCAGTGCACAGAAAGAGACCCAGTACTTC; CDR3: CSAQKETQYF
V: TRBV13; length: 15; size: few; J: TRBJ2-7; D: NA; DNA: TGTGCCAGCAGCTTCAGTCTCGATTCCGCCTACGAGCAGTACTTC; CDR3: CASSFSLDSAYEQYF
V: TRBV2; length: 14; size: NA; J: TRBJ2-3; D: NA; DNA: TGTGCCAGCAGTGGGAGGGACAGTCCTTATACGCAGTATTTT; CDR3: CASSGRDSPYTQYF
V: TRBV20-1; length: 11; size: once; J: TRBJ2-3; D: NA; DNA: TGCAGTGCTAGAGACCTGGAGGCGCAGTATTTT; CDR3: CSARDLEAQYF